This T cell receptor beta chain stems from a study of radiotherapy plus CTLA-4 blockade in lung cancer. Study-level information: Objective responses occurred in around 18% of patients; 31% had disease control.

This CDR3 has 14 amino acids. Between the trimmed V and J ends, which lost 5 bases and 1 base, there was a span of 8 bases. The germline V gene encodes CDR1 MNHNS and CDR2 SASEGT. People whose metastatic non-small-cell lung cancer was chemo-refractory got focal radiation along with CTLA-4 blockade by ipilimumab. Overall study findings and caveats: TCR clones of tumor origin grew in blood after radiotherapy plus ipilimumab. With interferon-beta, early dynamics of blood T cell clones were reported to best predict response.

Measured with immunoSEQ multiplex PCR; TCRdb has only the in-frame clones, and not every one. The table includes around 99,000 clones, almost 90% detected once. Comments on this clone: Its specificity is not known.

This chain links TRBV6-1 with TRBJ2-2; no clear D gene. This clonotype was sampled from a human donor with non-small cell lung cancer that progressed on radiotherapy plus ipilimumab. The sequenced sample was peripheral blood, obtained from a patient treated with radiotherapy plus ipilimumab. The CDR3 region has the DNA TGTGCCAGCAGTTTCCTGGTGAACACCGGGGAGCTGTTTTTT. It is translated as CASSFLVNTGELFF.